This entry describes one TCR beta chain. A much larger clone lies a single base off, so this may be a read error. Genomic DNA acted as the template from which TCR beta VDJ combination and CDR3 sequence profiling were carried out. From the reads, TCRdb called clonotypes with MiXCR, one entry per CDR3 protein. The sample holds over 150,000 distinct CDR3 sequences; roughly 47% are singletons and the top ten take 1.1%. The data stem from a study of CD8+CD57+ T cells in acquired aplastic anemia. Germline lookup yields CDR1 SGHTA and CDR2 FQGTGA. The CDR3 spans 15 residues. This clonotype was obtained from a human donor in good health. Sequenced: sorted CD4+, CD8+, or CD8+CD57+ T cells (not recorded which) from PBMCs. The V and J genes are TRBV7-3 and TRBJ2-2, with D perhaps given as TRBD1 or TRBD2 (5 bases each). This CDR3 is CASSPRAGHSGELVF. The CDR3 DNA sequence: TGTGCCAGCAGCCCCAGGGCAGGGCACTCCGGGGAGCTGGTTTTT.